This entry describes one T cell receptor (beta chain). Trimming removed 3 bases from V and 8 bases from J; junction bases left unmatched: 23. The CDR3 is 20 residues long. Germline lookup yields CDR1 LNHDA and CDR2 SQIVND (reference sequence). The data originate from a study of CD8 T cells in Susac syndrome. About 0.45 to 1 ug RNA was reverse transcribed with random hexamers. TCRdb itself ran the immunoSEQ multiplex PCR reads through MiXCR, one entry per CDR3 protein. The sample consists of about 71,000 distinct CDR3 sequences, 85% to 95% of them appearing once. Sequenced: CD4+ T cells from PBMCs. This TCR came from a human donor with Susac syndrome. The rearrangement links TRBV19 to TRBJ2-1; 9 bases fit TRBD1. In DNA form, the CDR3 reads TGTGCCAGTAGTATCCTTTCGGGACAGGGCTCCGTGGGGGGTTCCTATGAGCAGTTCTTC. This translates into CASSILSGQGSVGGSYEQFF.